This TCR beta chain appears in the sequencing data of a study of CD8+CD57+ T cells in acquired aplastic anemia. Study in general: Across the sorted CD4+ and CD8+ cells, DNA amounts averaged approximately 3 ug. Broader study findings: Overlap between patients and controls comprised roughly 28 CD8+ CDR3 sequences. Researchers reported that CD8+ Simpson's diversity was not significantly different in patients versus controls.

Selection for sequencing was limited to patients who had shown CD8+CD57+ cell expansion by flow cytometry. Patients uniformly had severe acquired aplastic anemia. Genomic DNA was employed as the template in profiling TCR beta VDJ and CDR3. TCRdb independently ran MiXCR on the reads; one entry per CDR3 protein. Of some 170,000 distinct CDR3 sequences listed, nearly 65% are singletons. The CDR3 spans 14 residues. V lost 4 bases, J lost 5 bases, and 4 bases stayed unmatched. CDR1 MNHEY and CDR2 SMNVEV come from the germline V gene (reference sequence). As for this clonotype: Antigen specificity is unknown.

Material for sequencing was sorted CD4+, CD8+, or CD8+CD57+ T cells (not recorded which) from PBMCs. The chain has TRBV27 and TRBJ1-5; 8 positions agree with TRBD1. The TCR originated in a human donor with aplastic anemia. The CDR3 is CASSSAQGDQPQHF. For the CDR3, the DNA is TGTGCCAGCAGTTCAGCACAGGGGGATCAGCCCCAGCATTTT.